This T cell receptor (beta chain) came from a study of T cells in Graves' hyperthyroidism and ophthalmopathy. The TCR beta CDR3 regions underwent amplification using RNA transcripts as the source. The HTBI set primed first-round TCR CDR3 RT-PCR. TCRdb independently ran MiXCR on the multiplex PCR reads; one entry per CDR3 protein. The sample has a few hundred thousand distinct CDR3 sequences; roughly 15% are singletons. This clonotype showed up many times. Trimming cost V 7 bases and J 3 bases, with 0 bases left between them. This CDR3 region has 9 residues. Germline-derived CDR1 and CDR2 are SNHLY and FYNNEI. Newly diagnosed patients aged 18 to 65 had hyperthyroidism of under 2 months' duration.

J is TRBJ1-1 and V is TRBV2; D is uncertain. Sequenced material: blood. This receptor was taken from a woman in her 50s with Graves' hyperthyroidism that later progressed to Graves' ophthalmopathy. The CDR3 spells CASNTEAFF. In DNA form, the CDR3 reads TGTGCCAGCAACACTGAAGCTTTCTTT. Looking up the rest from reference TRBV2 and TRBJ1-1 gives the full variable domain: EPEVTQTPSHQVTQMGQEVILRCVPISNHLYFYWYRQILGQKVEFLVSFYNNEISEKSEIFDDQFSVERPDGSNFTLKIRSTKLEDSAMYFCASNTEAFFGQGTRLTVV.